These T cell receptor beta chains were read from a single sample in a study of T cell responses to AZD1222 COVID-19 vaccine. TCRdb's copy holds only in-frame clones and misses some; the assay was immunoSEQ multiplex PCR. The data show about 55,000 clones, around 90% seen once. Sequenced here: peripheral blood, sampled on day 0 of AZD1222 vaccination. The receptors here all came from an adult in good health. The CDR3 runs from the conserved cysteine through the conserved F or W. The D gene is left open where the match is weak. Clone size is shown for a subset of rows, as once, few, many or a class of expanded clone.

CDR3aa	CDR3nt	d_gene	abundance	v_gene	j_gene
CASSGDRSDTQYF	TGTGCCAGCAGCGGGGACAGGTCAGATACGCAGTATTTT	TRBD1	NA	TRBV9	TRBJ2-3
CASSPTWTGSSYTF	TGTGCCAGCAGTCCCACCTGGACAGGGAGTAGCTACACCTTC	TRBD1	NA	TRBV28	TRBJ1-2
CASRRDGRNSPLHF	TGTGCCAGTAGGCGGGACGGCCGGAATTCACCCCTCCACTTT	NA	NA	TRBV19	TRBJ1-6
CASSLVSGAGASYNEQFF	TGTGCCAGCAGCTTAGTTTCGGGAGCGGGAGCCTCCTACAATGAGCAGTTCTTC	TRBD2	NA	TRBV11-3	TRBJ2-1
CASSLYGSVYEQYF	TGTGCCAGCAGTTTATACGGGAGTGTCTACGAGCAGTACTTC	NA	NA	TRBV28	TRBJ2-7
CATISGLAGPWEQYF	TGTGCCACCATATCTGGACTAGCGGGTCCCTGGGAGCAGTACTTC	TRBD2	NA	TRBV6-5	TRBJ2-7
CASSLLMNTEAFF	TGTGCCAGCAGCCTTCTCATGAACACTGAAGCTTTCTTT	NA	NA	TRBV6-6	TRBJ1-1
CASSPPVVSSYEQYF	TGTGCCAGCTCACCACCGGTCGTCAGCTCCTACGAGCAGTACTTC	NA	NA	TRBV18	TRBJ2-7
CASSISPTTYEQYF	TGTGCCAGCAGCATATCCCCAACCACCTACGAGCAGTACTTC	NA	NA	TRBV5-5	TRBJ2-7
CASSLGGINSEGYTF	TGCGCCAGCAGCTTGGGGGGGATTAACAGTGAAGGCTACACCTTC	NA	NA	TRBV5-1	TRBJ1-2
CASSLGGGNNQPQHF	TGTGCCAGCAGCCTTGGTGGGGGGAACAATCAGCCCCAGCATTTT	NA	NA	TRBV3-1/TRBV3-2	TRBJ1-5
CASSSPGQGDEKLFF	TGTGCCAGCAGTTCCCCGGGGCAGGGGGATGAAAAACTGTTTTTT	TRBD1	NA	TRBV6-6	TRBJ1-4
CASRLSSYNSPLHF	TGTGCAAGTCGCTTAAGCTCCTATAATTCACCCCTCCACTTT	NA	NA	TRBV12-2	TRBJ1-6
CASSFRRDRTHLQPYEQYF	TGTGCCAGCAGTTTCCGCCGGGACAGAACCCACCTACAACCCTACGAGCAGTACTTC	TRBD1	NA	TRBV27	TRBJ2-7
CASSVGGPNTGELFF	TGTGCCAGCAGTGTGGGAGGGCCGAATACCGGGGAGCTGTTTTTT	TRBD2	NA	TRBV2	TRBJ2-2
CASSRTGTEAFF	TGTGCCAGCAGCCGGACAGGCACTGAAGCTTTCTTT	TRBD1	NA	TRBV14	TRBJ1-1
CASSLGTTPSGEKLFF	TGTGCCAGCAGCTTGGGGACCACTCCGTCCGGTGAAAAACTGTTTTTT	NA	NA	TRBV5-5	TRBJ1-4
CASSPRWDRVRGGANVLTF	TGTGCCAGCAGCCCAAGATGGGACAGGGTACGAGGAGGGGCCAACGTCCTGACTTTC	TRBD1	NA	TRBV3-1/TRBV3-2	TRBJ2-6
CAISGSGQSGNQPQHF	TGTGCCATCAGTGGTTCGGGCCAATCGGGCAATCAGCCCCAGCATTTT	NA	NA	TRBV10-3	TRBJ1-5
CAISDSGGNQPQHF	TGTGCCATCAGTGACTCAGGGGGCAACCAGCCCCAGCATTTT	TRBD1	NA	TRBV10-3	TRBJ1-5
CASSLLSGTSTGELFF	TGTGCCAGCAGCTTATTGAGCGGGACTAGCACCGGGGAGCTGTTTTTT	TRBD2	NA	TRBV7-2	TRBJ2-2
CASSPYLGKVSEAFF	TGTGCCAGCAGTCCCTACCTCGGGAAGGTCTCTGAAGCTTTCTTT	NA	NA	TRBV28	TRBJ1-1
CSVAEAYEQYF	TGCAGCGTTGCGGAAGCCTACGAGCAGTACTTC	NA	NA	TRBV29-1	TRBJ2-7
CASSLDRVPYGYTF	TGTGCCAGCAGTTTGGACAGGGTCCCCTATGGCTACACCTTC	TRBD1	NA	TRBV28	TRBJ1-2
CASSLPGGTNQPQHF	TGTGCCAGCAGCTTACCGGGAGGGACCAATCAGCCCCAGCATTTT	NA	NA	TRBV13	TRBJ1-5
CAIQDGRAGGHF	TGTGCCATACAGGACGGAAGGGCAGGGGGGCATTTT	TRBD1	NA	TRBV28	TRBJ1-5
CASSLERTGVDEQYF	TGTGCCAGCAGCTTGGAAAGGACAGGGGTGGACGAGCAGTACTTC	TRBD1	NA	TRBV5-8	TRBJ2-7
CASSLFEGFGYTF	TGTGCCAGCAGTTTATTCGAGGGGTTCGGCTACACCTTC	NA	NA	TRBV28	TRBJ1-2
CASSFRQGLGEQFF	TGTGCCAGCAGCTTTCGGCAGGGGCTGGGTGAGCAGTTCTTC	NA	NA	TRBV11-2	TRBJ2-1
CASSLDVRESNEQFF	TGCGCCAGCAGCTTGGATGTGCGGGAGTCCAATGAGCAGTTCTTC	TRBD2	NA	TRBV5-1	TRBJ2-1
CASSQRTGSYNSPLHF	TGTGCCAGCAGCCAACGGACAGGGTCCTATAATTCACCCCTCCACTTT	TRBD1	NA	TRBV3-1/TRBV3-2	TRBJ1-6
CASSEYGPGTSSGNTIYF	TGTGCCAGCAGTGAATATGGCCCGGGCACTAGCTCTGGAAACACCATATATTTT	NA	NA	TRBV6-1	TRBJ1-3
CASSQDRREGPIEQFF	TGCGCCAGCAGCCAAGATAGGCGGGAGGGCCCGATTGAGCAGTTCTTC	TRBD2	NA	TRBV4-1	TRBJ2-1
CASSNSRNEKLFF	TGTGCCAGTAGTAACAGCCGAAATGAAAAACTGTTTTTT	NA	NA	TRBV19	TRBJ1-4
CASRERGAGANVLTF	TGTGCCAGCAGAGAAAGGGGGGCTGGGGCCAACGTCCTGACTTTC	NA	NA	TRBV25-1	TRBJ2-6
CASKWQTYNEQFF	TGTGCCAGCAAATGGCAGACCTACAATGAGCAGTTCTTC	NA	NA	TRBV7-9	TRBJ2-1
CASSLVTSSYNEQFF	TGCGCCAGCAGCTTGGTGACTAGCTCCTACAATGAGCAGTTCTTC	NA	NA	TRBV5-1	TRBJ2-1
CASSQVRLAEYEQYF	TGCGCCAGCAGCCAAGTACGACTAGCGGAATACGAGCAGTACTTC	TRBD2	NA	TRBV4-1	TRBJ2-7
CASSIVYSSANYGYTF	TGTGCCAGTAGTATAGTTTACAGTTCAGCTAACTATGGCTACACCTTC	NA	few	TRBV19	TRBJ1-2
CASSLGLAGVFHEQYF	TGTGCCAGCAGCTTGGGTCTTGCGGGAGTATTCCACGAGCAGTACTTC	TRBD2	NA	TRBV13	TRBJ2-7
CASSWNEKLFF	TGTGCCAGCAGCTGGAATGAAAAACTGTTTTTT	NA	NA	TRBV3-1/TRBV3-2	TRBJ1-4
CASSLRQGAIFNEQFF	TGTGCCAGCAGCTTAAGACAGGGGGCGATTTTTAATGAGCAGTTCTTC	TRBD1	NA	TRBV13	TRBJ2-1
CASSYAGGGYTF	TGTGCCAGCAGTTATGCAGGGGGCGGCTACACCTTC	TRBD1	NA	TRBV27	TRBJ1-2
CASSLGLGGGGEKLFF	TGTGCCAGCAGCTTAGGGCTTGGGGGAGGTGGTGAAAAACTGTTTTTT	NA	few	TRBV7-9	TRBJ1-4
CASSLGTSGSIEQFF	TGTGCCAGCAGTTTAGGGACTAGCGGGAGCATTGAGCAGTTCTTC	TRBD2	NA	TRBV28	TRBJ2-1
CASRPGPPLNEKLFF	TGTGCCAGCAGACCCGGGCCCCCTCTAAACGAAAAACTGTTTTTT	NA	NA	TRBV6-5	TRBJ1-4
CASRGDLPDF	TGCGCCAGCAGGGGGGACCTCCCGGACTTC	NA	NA	TRBV10-1	TRBJ2-7
CASSLGGYEQYF	TGTGCCAGCAGCTTGGGGGGCTACGAGCAGTACTTC	NA	NA	TRBV5-4	TRBJ2-7
CASSQFSGGSSYNEQFF	TGTGCCAGCAGCCAGTTTAGCGGGGGGAGCTCCTACAATGAGCAGTTCTTC	TRBD2	NA	TRBV14	TRBJ2-1
CATSRGQKSYNEQFF	TGTGCCACCAGCAGAGGCCAAAAGTCCTACAATGAGCAGTTCTTC	NA	NA	TRBV15	TRBJ2-1
CASSPPGLAGVGYYNEQFF	TGTGCCAGCAGCCCCCCGGGACTAGCGGGAGTGGGATATTACAATGAGCAGTTCTTC	TRBD2	NA	TRBV7-9	TRBJ2-1
CASSPKALGRGRRDEQYF	TGTGCCAGCAGTCCTAAAGCCCTCGGCAGGGGACGCAGAGACGAGCAGTACTTC	NA	NA	TRBV28	TRBJ2-7
CASSLNPRTSGRSSYEQYF	TGTGCCAGCAGTTTAAACCCTCGGACTAGCGGGAGAAGCTCCTACGAGCAGTACTTC	TRBD2	NA	TRBV27	TRBJ2-7
CASSIDSNSPLHF	TGTGCCAGCAGCATAGACAGCAATTCACCCCTCCACTTT	NA	NA	TRBV5-4	TRBJ1-6
CASSQDRGSSEKQYF	TGTGCCAGCAGCCAAGATAGGGGCAGCAGTGAGAAGCAGTATTTT	NA	NA	TRBV3-1/TRBV3-2	TRBJ2-3
CASSWGDYESYNEQFF	TGCGCCAGCAGCTGGGGGGACTATGAGTCCTACAATGAGCAGTTCTTC	TRBD2	once	TRBV5-1	TRBJ2-1
CASSLGRNYEQYF	TGTGCCAGCAGCCTCGGGCGGAACTACGAGCAGTACTTC	NA	NA	TRBV11-3	TRBJ2-7